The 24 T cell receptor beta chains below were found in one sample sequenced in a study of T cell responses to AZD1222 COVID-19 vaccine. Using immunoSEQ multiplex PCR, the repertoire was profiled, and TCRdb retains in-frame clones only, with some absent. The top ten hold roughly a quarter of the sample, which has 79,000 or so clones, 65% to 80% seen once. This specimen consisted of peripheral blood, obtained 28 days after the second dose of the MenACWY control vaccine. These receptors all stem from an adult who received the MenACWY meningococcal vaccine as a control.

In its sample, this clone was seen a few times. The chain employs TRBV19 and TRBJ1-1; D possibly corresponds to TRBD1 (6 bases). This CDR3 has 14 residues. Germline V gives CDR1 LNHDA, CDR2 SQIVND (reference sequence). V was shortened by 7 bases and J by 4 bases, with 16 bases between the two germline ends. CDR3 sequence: CASTLGRGPTEAFF. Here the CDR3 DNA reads TGTGCCAGTACCCTGGGGCGGGGGCCCACTGAAGCTTTCTTT.

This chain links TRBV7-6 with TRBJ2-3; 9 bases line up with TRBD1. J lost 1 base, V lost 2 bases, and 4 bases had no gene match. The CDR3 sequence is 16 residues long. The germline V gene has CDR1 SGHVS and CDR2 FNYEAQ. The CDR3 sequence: CASSLRRTGGTDTQYF. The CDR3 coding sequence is TGTGCCAGCAGCTTAAGGAGGACAGGGGGCACAGATACGCAGTATTTT.

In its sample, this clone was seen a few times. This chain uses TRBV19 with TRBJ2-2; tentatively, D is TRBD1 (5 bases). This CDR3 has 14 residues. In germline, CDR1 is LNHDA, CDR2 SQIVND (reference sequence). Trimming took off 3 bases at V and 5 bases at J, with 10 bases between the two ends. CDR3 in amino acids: CASSIQGQTGELFF. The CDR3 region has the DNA TGTGCCAGTAGTATTCAGGGTCAGACCGGGGAGCTGTTTTTT.

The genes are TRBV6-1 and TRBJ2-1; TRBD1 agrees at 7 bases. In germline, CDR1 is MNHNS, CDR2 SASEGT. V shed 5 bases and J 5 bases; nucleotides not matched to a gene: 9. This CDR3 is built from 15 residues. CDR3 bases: TGTGCCAGCAGTTCGGAAGGGGGCCGGAACAATGAGCAGTTCTTC. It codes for CASSSEGGRNNEQFF.

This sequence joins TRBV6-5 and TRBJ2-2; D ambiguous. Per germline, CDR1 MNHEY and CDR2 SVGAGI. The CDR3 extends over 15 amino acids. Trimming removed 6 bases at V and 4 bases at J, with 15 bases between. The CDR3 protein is CASSKGVLATGELFF. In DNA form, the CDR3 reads TGTGCCAGCAGCAAGGGCGTCTTAGCCACCGGGGAGCTGTTTTTT.

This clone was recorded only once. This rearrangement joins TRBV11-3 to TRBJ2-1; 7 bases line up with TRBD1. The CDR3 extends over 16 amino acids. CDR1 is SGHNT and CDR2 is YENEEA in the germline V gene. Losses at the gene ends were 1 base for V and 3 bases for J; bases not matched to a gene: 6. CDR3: CASSLGVTGNYNEQFF. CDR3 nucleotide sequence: TGTGCCAGCAGCTTAGGGGTGACAGGGAACTACAATGAGCAGTTCTTC. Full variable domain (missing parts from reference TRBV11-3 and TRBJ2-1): EAGVVQSPRYKIIEKKQPVAFWCNPISGHNTLYWYLQNLGQGPELLIRYENEEAVDDSQLPKDRFSAERLKGVDSTLKIQPAELGDSAVYLCASSLGVTGNYNEQFFGPGTRLTVL.

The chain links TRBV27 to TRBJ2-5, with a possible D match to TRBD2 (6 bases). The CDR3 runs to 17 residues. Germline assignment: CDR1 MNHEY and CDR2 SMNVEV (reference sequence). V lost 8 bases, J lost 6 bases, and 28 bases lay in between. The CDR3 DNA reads TGTGCCAGCCCCGGTTACCGGGAGAAAGAACCGGAAAAGACCCAGTACTTC. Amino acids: CASPGYREKEPEKTQYF.

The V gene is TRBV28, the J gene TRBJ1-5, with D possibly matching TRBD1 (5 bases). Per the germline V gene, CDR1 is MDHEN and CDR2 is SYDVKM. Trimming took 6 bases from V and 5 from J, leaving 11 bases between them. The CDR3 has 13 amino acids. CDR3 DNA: TGTGCCAGCAGCGGGGACCGCGATCAGCCCCAGCATTTT. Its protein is CASSGDRDQPQHF.

The CDR3 nucleotides are TGTGCCAGCAGCTCTTGGGACCCACCGGACGAGCAGTACTTC. It is translated as CASSSWDPPDEQYF. The rearrangement joins TRBV11-1 to TRBJ2-7; either TRBD1 or TRBD2 may supply D (5 bases each). V lost 4 bases, J lost 5 bases, and 15 bases lay in between. This CDR3 spans 14 amino acids. Germline CDR1 and CDR2: SGHAT and FQDESV (reference sequence).

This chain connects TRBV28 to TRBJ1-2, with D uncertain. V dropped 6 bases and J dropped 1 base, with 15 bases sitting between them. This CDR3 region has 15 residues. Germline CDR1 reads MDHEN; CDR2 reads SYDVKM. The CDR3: CASRYPEDGNYGYTF. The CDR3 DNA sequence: TGTGCCAGCAGGTACCCGGAGGACGGTAACTATGGCTACACCTTC.

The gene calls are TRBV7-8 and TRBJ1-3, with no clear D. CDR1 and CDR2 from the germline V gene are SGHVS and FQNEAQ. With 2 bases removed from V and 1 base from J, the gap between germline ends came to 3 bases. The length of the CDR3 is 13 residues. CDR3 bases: TGTGCCAGCAGCTTATTGTCTGGAAACACCATATATTTT. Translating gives CASSLLSGNTIYF.

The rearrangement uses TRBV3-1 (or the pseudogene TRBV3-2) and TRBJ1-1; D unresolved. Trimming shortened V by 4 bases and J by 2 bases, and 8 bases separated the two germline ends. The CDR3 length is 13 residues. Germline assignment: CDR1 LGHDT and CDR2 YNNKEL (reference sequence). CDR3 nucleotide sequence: TGTGCCAGCAGCCTTAATCGAAACACTGAAGCTTTCTTT. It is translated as CASSLNRNTEAFF.

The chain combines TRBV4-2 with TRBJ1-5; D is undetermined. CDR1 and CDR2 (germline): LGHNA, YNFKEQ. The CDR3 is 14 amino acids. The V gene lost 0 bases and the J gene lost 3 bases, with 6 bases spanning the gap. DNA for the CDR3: TGTGCCAGCAGCCAAGACGCGATCAATCAGCCCCAGCATTTT. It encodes CASSQDAINQPQHF.

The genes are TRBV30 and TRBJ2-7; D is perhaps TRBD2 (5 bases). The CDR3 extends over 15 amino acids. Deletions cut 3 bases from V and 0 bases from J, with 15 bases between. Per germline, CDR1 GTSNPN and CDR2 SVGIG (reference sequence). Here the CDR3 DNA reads TGTGCCTGGAGCAAAGACCGGGGATTCTCCTACGAGCAGTACTTC. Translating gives CAWSKDRGFSYEQYF.

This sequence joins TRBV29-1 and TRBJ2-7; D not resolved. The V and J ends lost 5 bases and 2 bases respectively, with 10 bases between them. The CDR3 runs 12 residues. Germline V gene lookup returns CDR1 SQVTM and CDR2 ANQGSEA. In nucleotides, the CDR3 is TGCAGCGTTAGGTGGAACGCCTACGAGCAGTACTTC. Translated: CSVRWNAYEQYF.

CDR3 sequence reads: CASRPGTGNGYTF. CDR3 DNA sequence: TGTGCCAGCAGACCCGGGACAGGGAATGGCTACACCTTC. The rearrangement uses TRBV12-3 or TRBV12-4 and TRBJ1-2; 9 nucleotides align to TRBD1. V lost 6 bases to trimming and J lost 6 bases; unmatched junction nucleotides: 5. This CDR3 comprises 13 residues.

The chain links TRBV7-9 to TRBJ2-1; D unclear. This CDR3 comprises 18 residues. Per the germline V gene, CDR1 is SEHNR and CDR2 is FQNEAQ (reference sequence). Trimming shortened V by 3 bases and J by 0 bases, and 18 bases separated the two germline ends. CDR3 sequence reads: CASSFETAPLSSYNEQFF. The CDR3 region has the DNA TGTGCCAGCAGCTTCGAGACGGCTCCCCTGAGCTCCTACAATGAGCAGTTCTTC.

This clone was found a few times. DNA of the CDR3: TGTGCCAGCAGCTTAGAAGGCCGCGCGGGGCTGTTTTTT. Translated, it gives CASSLEGRAGLFF. The chain has TRBV11-2 and TRBJ1-4; D ambiguous. Deletions cut 0 bases from V and 14 bases from J, with 13 bases between. The CDR3 sequence is 13 residues long. CDR1 is SGHAT and CDR2 is FQNNGV in the germline V gene.

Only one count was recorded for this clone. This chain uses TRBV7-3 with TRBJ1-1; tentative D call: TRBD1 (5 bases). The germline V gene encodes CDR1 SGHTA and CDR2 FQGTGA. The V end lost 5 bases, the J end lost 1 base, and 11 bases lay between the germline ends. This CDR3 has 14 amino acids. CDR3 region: CASSLGVPNTEAFF. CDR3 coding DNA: TGTGCCAGCAGCCTAGGGGTTCCGAACACTGAAGCTTTCTTT.

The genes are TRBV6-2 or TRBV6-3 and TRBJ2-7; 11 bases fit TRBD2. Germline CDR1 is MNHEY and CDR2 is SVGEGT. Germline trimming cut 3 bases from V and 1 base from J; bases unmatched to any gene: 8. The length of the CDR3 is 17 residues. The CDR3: CASSYGLAGGTSYEQYF. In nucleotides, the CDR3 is TGTGCCAGCAGTTATGGGCTAGCGGGAGGAACTTCCTACGAGCAGTACTTC.

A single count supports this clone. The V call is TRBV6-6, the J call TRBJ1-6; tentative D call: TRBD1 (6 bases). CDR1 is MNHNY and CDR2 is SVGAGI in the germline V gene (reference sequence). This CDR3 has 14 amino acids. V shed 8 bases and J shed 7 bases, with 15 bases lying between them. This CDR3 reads CASALRQENSPLHF. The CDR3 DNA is TGTGCCAGCGCGCTACGACAGGAAAATTCACCCCTCCACTTT.

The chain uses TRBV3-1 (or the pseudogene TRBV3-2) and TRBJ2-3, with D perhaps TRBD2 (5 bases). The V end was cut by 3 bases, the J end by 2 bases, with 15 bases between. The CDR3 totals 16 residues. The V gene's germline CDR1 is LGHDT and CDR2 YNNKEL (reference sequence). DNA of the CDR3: TGTGCCAGCAGCCAGTCGCGGGCAGCTATCACAGATACGCAGTATTTT. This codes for CASSQSRAAITDTQYF.

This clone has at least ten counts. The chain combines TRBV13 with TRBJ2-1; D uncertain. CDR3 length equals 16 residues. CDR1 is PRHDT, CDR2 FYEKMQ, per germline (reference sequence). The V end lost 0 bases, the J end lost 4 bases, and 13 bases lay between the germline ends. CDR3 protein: CASSLGPHEWYNEQFF. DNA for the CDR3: TGTGCCAGCAGCTTAGGGCCCCACGAGTGGTACAATGAGCAGTTCTTC. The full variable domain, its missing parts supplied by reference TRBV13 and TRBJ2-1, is AAGVIQSPRHLIKEKRETATLKCYPIPRHDTVYWYQQGPGQDPQFLISFYEKMQSDKGSIPDRFSAQQFSDYHSELNMSSLELGDSALYFCASSLGPHEWYNEQFFGPGTRLTVL.

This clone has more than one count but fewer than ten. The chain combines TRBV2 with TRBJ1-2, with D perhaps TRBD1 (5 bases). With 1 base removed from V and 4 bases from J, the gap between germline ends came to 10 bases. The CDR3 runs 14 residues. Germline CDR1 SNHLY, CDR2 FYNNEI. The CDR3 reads CASSEEGSSYGYTF. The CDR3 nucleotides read TGTGCCAGCAGTGAAGAGGGGTCCAGCTATGGCTACACCTTC.